A single sample is the source of the 27 T cell receptor beta chains below, sequenced in a study of PD-L1 blockade in urothelial cancer. The method was immunoSEQ multiplex PCR; TCRdb's version includes in-frame clones alone and lacks a portion of them. The sample lists some 41,000 clones; 70% to 90% were seen once. Indicated time point: peripheral blood 6 weeks after treatment start. Sequencing used PBMCs, obtained around atezolizumab (anti-PD-L1) treatment. These receptors came from a man in his 70s with urothelial cancer.

V usage is TRBV9 and J usage is TRBJ2-7; 7 bases are shared with TRBD2. The CDR3 length is 18 residues. The junction had 16 bases not matched to a gene; V was cut back by 4 bases and J by 0 bases. Germline CDR1 is SGDLS and CDR2 is YYNGEE. DNA of the CDR3: TGTGCCAGCAGCCCGAGGGGAGGGAGAGAGATCAGCTCCTACGAGCAGTACTTC. Translated: CASSPRGGREISSYEQYF.

This clone appeared a single time. The V and J genes are TRBV28 and TRBJ1-4; 7 bases align to TRBD1. Trimming cost V 5 bases and J 0 bases; bases outside gene matches: 6. The CDR3 length is 16 residues. Germline CDR1 MDHEN, CDR2 SYDVKM. The CDR3 loop reads CASSGRDRATNEKLFF. In DNA, the CDR3 is TGTGCCAGCAGTGGCCGGGACAGAGCAACTAATGAAAAACTGTTTTTT. Complete variable domain (other parts from reference TRBV28 and TRBJ1-4): DVKVTQSSRYLVKRTGEKVFLECVQDMDHENMFWYRQDPGLGLRLIYFSYDVKMKEKGDIPEGYSVSREKKERFSLILESASTNQTSMYLCASSGRDRATNEKLFFGSGTQLSVL.

The chain combines TRBV9 with TRBJ2-2; 8 bases agree with TRBD1. Germline CDR1 reads SGDLS; CDR2 reads YYNGEE. With V trimmed by 3 bases and J by 7 bases, 14 bases remained unmatched. This CDR3 region has 17 residues. The CDR3 reads CASSALFGTGLNGELFF. The DNA for the CDR3 is TGTGCCAGCAGCGCCCTCTTCGGGACAGGCTTGAACGGGGAGCTGTTTTTT.

This sequence joins TRBV11-2 and TRBJ2-1; D might be TRBD2 (5 bases). CDR3 size: 14 residues. CDR1 is SGHAT and CDR2 is FQNNGV in the germline V gene. Trimming took 5 bases from V and 9 from J, leaving 17 bases between them. The CDR3 DNA is TGTGCCAGCAGCCCCGAGGGCCTAGCAGTTGAGCAGTTCTTC. Translated: CASSPEGLAVEQFF.

The chain joins TRBV11-2 to TRBJ1-5, with 8 bases fitting TRBD1. CDR3 length: 15 amino acids. J was trimmed by 1 base and V by 3 bases; bases with no gene match: 2. Per germline, CDR1 SGHAT and CDR2 FQNNGV. CDR3 sequence reads: CASSFGQGSNQPQHF. The CDR3, as DNA: TGTGCCAGCAGCTTCGGACAGGGCAGCAATCAGCCCCAGCATTTT.

The chain carries TRBV25-1 and TRBJ1-1; D gene uncertain. This CDR3 contains 16 residues. V shed 3 bases and J shed 0 bases, with 14 bases lying between them. Germline V CDR1 and CDR2: MGHDK, SYGVNS. The CDR3 bases are TGTGCCAGCAGTGATGATTCGTCAGGTATGAACACTGAAGCTTTCTTT. Protein product: CASSDDSSGMNTEAFF.

A note on this clone: Distinct nucleotide sequences in the sample also encode this CDR3. The chain carries TRBV11-2 and TRBJ2-3; 8 positions match TRBD2. The germline V gene encodes CDR1 SGHAT and CDR2 FQNNGV. The CDR3 has 15 amino acids. V gave up 2 bases and J gave up 2 bases; unmatched junction bases: 3. CDR3: CASSLLAGNTDTQYF. CDR3 coding DNA: TGTGCCAGCAGCTTACTAGCGGGCAACACAGATACGCAGTATTTT.

The chain has TRBV11-1 and TRBJ2-2, with 7 bases fitting TRBD1. Trimming cost V 4 bases and J 1 base; bases outside gene matches: 3. Germline-derived CDR1 and CDR2 are SGHAT and FQDESV (reference sequence). This CDR3 is built from 15 residues. The CDR3 spells CASSSDRVNTGELFF. The DNA of the CDR3 is TGTGCCAGCAGCTCCGACAGGGTGAACACCGGGGAGCTGTTTTTT.

The CDR3 DNA follows: TGTGCCAGCAGCCCTAGACAGGGGGCAACTGAAGCTTTCTTT. It is translated as CASSPRQGATEAFF. The gene calls are TRBV6-1 and TRBJ1-1; TRBD1 agrees at 10 bases. J was trimmed by 5 bases and V by 6 bases; bases with no gene match: 6. The germline V gene has CDR1 MNHNS and CDR2 SASEGT. The CDR3 loop spans 14 amino acids.

The chain combines TRBV4-1 with TRBJ1-3, with no clear D. This CDR3 is built from 13 residues. V was clipped by 0 bases and J by 7 bases, with 7 bases between them. The germline V gene has CDR1 MGHRA and CDR2 YSYEKL. The CDR3 spells CASSQDNGNTIYF. In nucleotides, the CDR3 is TGCGCCAGCAGCCAAGATAACGGGAACACCATATATTTT.

This rearrangement joins TRBV5-1 to TRBJ2-2; D remains unclear. This CDR3 has 13 amino acids. The germline V and J ends were trimmed by 2 bases and 5 bases, with 7 bases remaining between them. Germline V lookup: CDR1 SGHRS, CDR2 YFSETQ. This CDR3 reads CASSLAYTGELFF. CDR3 DNA: TGCGCCAGCAGCTTAGCGTATACCGGGGAGCTGTTTTTT.

The chain uses TRBV19 and TRBJ2-1, with 11 bases aligning to TRBD1. The V segment lost 4 bases and the J segment 3 bases; nucleotides outside the gene matches: 5. CDR3 length: 16 residues. Germline lookup yields CDR1 LNHDA and CDR2 SQIVND (reference sequence). The CDR3 bases are TGTGCCAGTAGTACCATGGGGACAGGGGGCTACAATGAGCAGTTCTTC. Protein: CASSTMGTGGYNEQFF. Full variable domain (rest looked up from reference TRBV19 and TRBJ2-1): DGGITQSPKYLFRKEGQNVTLSCEQNLNHDAMYWYRQDPGQGLRLIYYSQIVNDFQKGDIAEGYSVSREKKESFPLTVTSAQKNPTAFYLCASSTMGTGGYNEQFFGPGTRLTVL.

The chain joins TRBV11-2 to TRBJ2-7; 11 bases fit TRBD2. The CDR3 covers 14 residues. Germline CDR1 is SGHAT and CDR2 is FQNNGV. V lost 5 bases, J lost 3 bases, and 3 bases stayed unmatched. CDR3 sequence reads: CASSTTSGVYEQYF. Here the CDR3 DNA reads TGTGCCAGCAGCACGACTAGCGGGGTCTACGAGCAGTACTTC.

The chain employs TRBV5-1 and TRBJ2-6, with D perhaps TRBD2 (7 bases). The CDR3 loop spans 16 amino acids. In germline, CDR1 is SGHRS, CDR2 YFSETQ. The germline V and J ends were trimmed by 4 bases and 1 base, with 12 bases remaining between them. The CDR3 spells CASSRGGASGANVLTF. The CDR3 nucleotides read TGCGCCAGCAGCAGGGGGGGGGCTTCTGGGGCCAACGTCCTGACTTTC.

The chain recombines TRBV28 with TRBJ1-4; D might be TRBD1 (6 bases). Trimming pared 6 bases from V and 2 bases from J, leaving 16 bases between. The CDR3 is made up of 16 amino acids. The germline CDR1 and CDR2 sequences are MDHEN and SYDVKM. The CDR3 DNA reads TGTGCCAGCAGCTTAACCGAGGGGGTGACTAATGAAAAACTGTTTTTT. Translation gives CASSLTEGVTNEKLFF.

V usage is TRBV9 and J usage is TRBJ2-1; 7 bases match TRBD2. The CDR3 extends over 16 amino acids. CDR1 and CDR2 from the germline V gene are SGDLS and YYNGEE. V shed 0 bases and J 3 bases; nucleotides not matched to a gene: 6. CDR3 in amino acids: CASSVEASSGYNEQFF. Here the CDR3 DNA reads TGTGCCAGCAGCGTAGAGGCGTCTAGCGGCTACAATGAGCAGTTCTTC.

J is TRBJ1-1 and V is TRBV27, with D uncertain. Germline V CDR1 and CDR2: MNHEY, SMNVEV (reference sequence). The V end was cut by 4 bases, the J end by 1 base, with 13 bases between. This CDR3 comprises 15 residues. The CDR3 here is CASSSLPGRNTEAFF. CDR3 sequence (DNA): TGTGCCAGCAGTTCCCTCCCGGGGAGGAACACTGAAGCTTTCTTT.

The rearrangement joins TRBV2 to TRBJ2-3, with D possibly being TRBD1 (5 bases). Germline V CDR1 and CDR2: SNHLY, FYNNEI. Trimming took off 7 bases at V and 3 bases at J, with 23 bases between the two ends. The CDR3 contains 17 residues. This CDR3 is CASNPRGVDLSTDTQYF. The CDR3 DNA is TGTGCCAGCAATCCTAGGGGCGTAGACCTCTCTACAGATACGCAGTATTTT.

The V and J genes are TRBV14 and TRBJ1-3; tentatively, D is TRBD1 (6 bases). The V gene lost 1 base and the J gene lost 5 bases, with 12 bases spanning the gap. The CDR3 is 15 amino acids. CDR1 and CDR2 from the germline V gene are SGHDN and FVKESK. CDR3 sequence (DNA): TGTGCCAGCAGCCAAGTGGGGGCTTTAAGAAACACCATATATTTT. This codes for CASSQVGALRNTIYF.

This sequence joins TRBV18 and TRBJ2-7, with 7 bases that match TRBD1. The CDR3 is 15 amino acids. J was trimmed by 0 bases and V by 0 bases; bases with no gene match: 2. The V gene's germline CDR1 is KGHSH and CDR2 LQKENI. Here the CDR3 DNA reads TGTGCCAGCTCACCACCGGGACAGTACTCCTACGAGCAGTACTTC. It yields the protein CASSPPGQYSYEQYF.

This chain connects TRBV6-1 to TRBJ2-3; D possibly corresponds to TRBD2 (6 bases). Per germline, CDR1 MNHNS and CDR2 SASEGT. V shed 6 bases and J shed 3 bases, with 10 bases lying between them. The CDR3 totals 13 residues. As DNA, the CDR3 is TGTGCCAGCAGCCAGACTAGAACAGATACGCAGTATTTT. It is translated as CASSQTRTDTQYF.

This clone was seen a single time. The chain links TRBV6-1 to TRBJ1-1, with D perhaps TRBD1 (5 bases). Trimming took off 3 bases at V and 2 bases at J, with 7 bases between the two ends. The CDR3 consists of 13 residues. Germline V CDR1 and CDR2: MNHNS, SASEGT. In nucleotides, the CDR3 is TGTGCCAGCAGTGACCAGGGCAACACTGAAGCTTTCTTT. Translating it yields CASSDQGNTEAFF.

The J gene is TRBJ1-2, the V gene TRBV2; 7 bases fit TRBD1. CDR1 and CDR2 from the germline V gene are SNHLY and FYNNEI. Trimming took 1 base from V and 5 from J; bases not matched to a gene: 7. This CDR3 has 15 residues. The CDR3 loop reads CASSEGAGGMYGYTF. The CDR3 DNA follows: TGTGCCAGCAGTGAAGGGGCAGGGGGAATGTATGGCTACACCTTC. Together with reference TRBV2 and TRBJ1-2, the CDR3 gives the full variable domain: EPEVTQTPSHQVTQMGQEVILRCVPISNHLYFYWYRQILGQKVEFLVSFYNNEISEKSEIFDDQFSVERPDGSNFTLKIRSTKLEDSAMYFCASSEGAGGMYGYTFGSGTRLTVV.

This clone was observed a single time. V is TRBV5-3 and J is TRBJ2-1, with unresolved D. TRBV5-3 is known as an ORF, though its function is uncertain. Trimming left V 2 bases short and J 5 bases short, with 8 bases between. This CDR3 contains 13 residues. The CDR3 spells CARSFCHNNEQFF. CDR3 nucleotides: TGTGCCAGAAGCTTTTGTCACAACAATGAGCAGTTCTTC.

The gene calls are TRBV5-6 and TRBJ1-5; D may be TRBD1 (5 bases). Per germline, CDR1 SGHDT and CDR2 YYEEEE. V lost 3 bases and J lost 0, with 13 bases in between. This CDR3 has 16 amino acids. This CDR3 is CASSSRQMYSNQPQHF. For the CDR3, the DNA is TGTGCCAGCAGCTCCCGACAGATGTATAGCAATCAGCCCCAGCATTTT.

The rearrangement links TRBV6-5 to TRBJ2-5; tentatively, D is TRBD2 (6 bases). V was clipped by 4 bases and J by 2 bases, with 8 bases between them. This CDR3 region has 13 residues. Germline V lookup: CDR1 MNHEY, CDR2 SVGAGI. This CDR3 reads CASSWGRQETQYF. Here the CDR3 DNA reads TGTGCCAGCAGTTGGGGGAGGCAAGAGACCCAGTACTTC.

The chain recombines TRBV19 with TRBJ2-2; TRBD2 agrees at 14 bases. With V trimmed by 3 bases and J by 5 bases, 5 bases remained unmatched. This CDR3 has 17 amino acids. CDR1 is LNHDA, CDR2 SQIVND, per germline (reference sequence). For the CDR3, the DNA is TGTGCCAGTAGTATTCCGGGACTAGCGGGAGATACCGGGGAGCTGTTTTTT. It encodes CASSIPGLAGDTGELFF.